Each of the 7 T cell receptor beta chains below was sequenced from the same sample in a study of naive and memory T cell subsets. Two oligonucleotides, mixed equimolar, formed the beta constant-region primer covering TRBC1 and TRBC2. The ligated cDNA underwent four PCR rounds using SP2 and nested alpha and beta constant-region primers. TCRdb re-called the UMI-ligation and nested PCR reads through MiXCR, storing one row per CDR3 protein. The table has 100,000 to 150,000 distinct CDR3 sequences, about 36% seen once. The sequenced material came from central memory CD4+ T cells from blood. These receptors all stem from a human donor in good health.

The V and J genes are TRBV29-1 and TRBJ2-5; a weak D match, TRBD1 (7 bases). CDR1 and CDR2 (germline): SQVTM, ANQGSEA. The ends were cut back, 6 bases at V and 0 bases at J, with 11 bases in the middle. CDR3 length: 13 residues. CDR3 sequence (DNA): TGCAGCGTGCGGGGACAGTACCAAGAGACCCAGTACTTC. Amino acids: CSVRGQYQETQYF.

The rearrangement links TRBV20-1 to TRBJ1-1; maybe TRBD1 (6 bases). Trimming removed 0 bases from V and 8 bases from J, with 10 bases in between. This CDR3 has 12 residues. The germline gives CDR1 DFQATT, CDR2 SNEGSKA (reference sequence). The DNA of the CDR3 is TGCAGTGCTAGAGAAGGTGACAGGGAAGCTTTCTTT. Translated, it gives CSAREGDREAFF.

The chain recombines TRBV5-1 with TRBJ2-3; tentatively, D is TRBD1 or TRBD2 (6 bases each). V was trimmed by 0 bases and J by 2 bases, leaving 13 bases between them. This CDR3 is 16 amino acids long. CDR1 is SGHRS and CDR2 is YFSETQ in the germline V gene. The CDR3 region is CASSLVLRGLTDTQYF. In DNA, the CDR3 is TGCGCCAGCAGCTTGGTGCTCCGGGGGCTCACAGATACGCAGTATTTT.

This clonotype was picked up many times. V gene TRBV3-1 combines with J gene TRBJ2-7; weak D call: TRBD1 (6 bases). The germline CDR1 and CDR2 sequences are LGHDT and YNNKEL (reference sequence). The CDR3 is made up of 13 amino acids. V lost 4 bases, J lost 3 bases, and 10 bases lay in between. This CDR3 is CASSRTVNYEQYF. For the CDR3, the DNA is TGTGCCAGCAGCCGGACAGTCAACTACGAGCAGTACTTC.

This clonotype was detected only a few times. The J gene is TRBJ2-6, the V gene TRBV28; 7 nucleotides agree with TRBD2. CDR3 size: 16 residues. V dropped 8 bases and J dropped 3; count of bases not matched to a gene: 10. Germline values: CDR1 MDHEN, CDR2 SYDVKM. CDR3 DNA sequence: TGTGCCAGCGGGGGGGTAGGCCCAGTTGGGGCCAACGTCCTGACTTTC. Translation gives CASGGVGPVGANVLTF.

The rearrangement links TRBV11-2 to TRBJ2-3, with a tentative D call TRBD1 (5 bases). The germline CDR1 and CDR2 sequences are SGHAT and FQNNGV. V was cut by 1 base and J by 4 bases, with 12 bases left in between. This CDR3 is built from 15 residues. The DNA for the CDR3 is TGTGCCAGCAGCTTAGCTGGGGCGAGCGCAGATACGCAGTATTTT. As protein: CASSLAGASADTQYF.

This clonotype was observed a few times. V usage is TRBV20-1 and J usage is TRBJ2-7; 7 positions agree with TRBD1. CDR1 is DFQATT and CDR2 is SNEGSKA in the germline V gene (reference sequence). This CDR3 contains 14 residues. V lost 3 bases and J lost 6; bases outside the gene matches: 11. For the CDR3, the DNA is TGCAGTGCTAGGTCGGGACAGAGATTCGTCGAGCAGTACTTC. Translating it yields CSARSGQRFVEQYF.